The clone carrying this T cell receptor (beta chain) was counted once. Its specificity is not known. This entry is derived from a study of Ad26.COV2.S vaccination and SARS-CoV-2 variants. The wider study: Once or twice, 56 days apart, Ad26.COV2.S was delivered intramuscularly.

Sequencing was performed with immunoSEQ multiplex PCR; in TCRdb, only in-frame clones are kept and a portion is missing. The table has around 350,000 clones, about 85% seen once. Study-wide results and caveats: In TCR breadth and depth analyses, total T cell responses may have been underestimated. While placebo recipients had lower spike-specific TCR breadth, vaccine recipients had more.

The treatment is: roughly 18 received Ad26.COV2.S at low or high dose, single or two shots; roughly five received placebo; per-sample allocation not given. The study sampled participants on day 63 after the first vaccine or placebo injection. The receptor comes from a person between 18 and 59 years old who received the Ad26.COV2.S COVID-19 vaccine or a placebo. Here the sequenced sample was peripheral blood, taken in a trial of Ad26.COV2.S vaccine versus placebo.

CDR3 DNA: TGTGCCAGCAGCCCCGGGACAGGATACAATGAGCAGTTCTTC. Encoded protein: CASSPGTGYNEQFF. The chain is built from TRBV19 and TRBJ2-1; 8 bases are a match to TRBD1. Germline V lookup: CDR1 LNHDA, CDR2 SQIVND (reference sequence). The CDR3 covers 14 residues. The V gene end was trimmed by 9 bases and the J gene end by 4 bases; junction bases not matched to a gene: 8.